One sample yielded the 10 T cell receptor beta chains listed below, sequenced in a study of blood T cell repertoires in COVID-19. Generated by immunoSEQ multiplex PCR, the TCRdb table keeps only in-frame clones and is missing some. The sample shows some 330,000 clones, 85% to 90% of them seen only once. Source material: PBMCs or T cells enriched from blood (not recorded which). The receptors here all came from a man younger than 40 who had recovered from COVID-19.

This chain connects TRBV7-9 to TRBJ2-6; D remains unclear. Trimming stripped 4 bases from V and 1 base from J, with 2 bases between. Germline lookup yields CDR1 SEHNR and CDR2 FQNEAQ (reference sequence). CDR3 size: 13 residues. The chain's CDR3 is CASSSSGANVLTF. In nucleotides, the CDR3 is TGTGCCAGCAGCTCGTCTGGGGCCAACGTCCTGACTTTC. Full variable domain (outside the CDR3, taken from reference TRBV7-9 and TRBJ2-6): DTGVSQNPRHKITKRGQNVTFRCDPISEHNRLYWYRQTLGQGPEFLTYFQNEAQLEKSRLLSDRFSAERPKGSFSTLEIQRTEQGDSAMYLCASSSSGANVLTFGAGSRLTVL.

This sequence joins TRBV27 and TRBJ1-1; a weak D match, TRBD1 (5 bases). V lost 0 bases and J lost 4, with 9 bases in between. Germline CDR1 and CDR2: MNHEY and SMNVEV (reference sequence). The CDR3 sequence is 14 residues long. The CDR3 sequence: CASSLSAGGTEAFF. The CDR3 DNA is TGTGCCAGCAGTTTATCGGCGGGGGGCACTGAAGCTTTCTTT.

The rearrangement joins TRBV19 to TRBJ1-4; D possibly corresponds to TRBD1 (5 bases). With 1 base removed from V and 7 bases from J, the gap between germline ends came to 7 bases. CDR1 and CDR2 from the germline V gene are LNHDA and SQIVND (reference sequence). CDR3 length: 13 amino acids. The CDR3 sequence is CASSIARVEKLFF. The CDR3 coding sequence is TGTGCCAGTAGTATAGCCAGGGTTGAAAAACTGTTTTTT. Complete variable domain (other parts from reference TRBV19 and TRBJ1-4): DGGITQSPKYLFRKEGQNVTLSCEQNLNHDAMYWYRQDPGQGLRLIYYSQIVNDFQKGDIAEGYSVSREKKESFPLTVTSAQKNPTAFYLCASSIARVEKLFFGSGTQLSVL.

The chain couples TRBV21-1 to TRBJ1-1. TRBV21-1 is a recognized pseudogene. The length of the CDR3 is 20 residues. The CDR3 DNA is TGTGCCAGCAGCACCAAGAAAATACGGGTCGGGGGGTGGTGTGGCACTGAAGCTTTCTTT. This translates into CASSTKKIRVGGWCGTEAFF.

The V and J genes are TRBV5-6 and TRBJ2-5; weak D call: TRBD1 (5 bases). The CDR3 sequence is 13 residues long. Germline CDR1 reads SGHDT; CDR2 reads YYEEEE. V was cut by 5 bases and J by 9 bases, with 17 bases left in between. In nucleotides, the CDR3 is TGTGCCAGCAGTTCAGCCCCAAAAGGGGCCCAGTACTTC. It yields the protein CASSSAPKGAQYF.

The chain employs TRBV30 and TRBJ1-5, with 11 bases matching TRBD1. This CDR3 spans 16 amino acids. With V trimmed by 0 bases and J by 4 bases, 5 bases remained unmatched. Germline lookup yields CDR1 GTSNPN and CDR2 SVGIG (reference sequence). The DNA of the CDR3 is TGTGCCTGGAGTGTAAGGTGGGACAGGGGGAATCAGCCCCAGCATTTT. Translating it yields CAWSVRWDRGNQPQHF.

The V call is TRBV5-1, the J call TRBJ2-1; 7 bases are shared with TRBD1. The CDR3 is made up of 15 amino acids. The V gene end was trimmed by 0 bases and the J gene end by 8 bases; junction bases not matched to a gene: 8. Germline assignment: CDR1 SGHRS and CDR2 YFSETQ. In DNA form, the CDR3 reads TGCGCCAGCAGCTTGGGACAGGGTTTTATCGATGAGCAGTTCTTC. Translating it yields CASSLGQGFIDEQFF.

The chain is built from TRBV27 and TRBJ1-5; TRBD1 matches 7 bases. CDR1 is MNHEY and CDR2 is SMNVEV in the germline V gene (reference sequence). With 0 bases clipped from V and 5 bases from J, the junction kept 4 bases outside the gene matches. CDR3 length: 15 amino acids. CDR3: CASSLSGQSYQPQHF. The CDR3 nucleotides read TGTGCCAGCAGTTTATCGGGACAGTCCTATCAGCCCCAGCATTTT.

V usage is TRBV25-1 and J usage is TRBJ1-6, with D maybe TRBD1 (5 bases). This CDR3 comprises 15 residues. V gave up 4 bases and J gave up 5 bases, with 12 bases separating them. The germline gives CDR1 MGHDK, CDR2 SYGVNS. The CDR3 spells CASSGLGGNNSPLHF. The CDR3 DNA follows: TGTGCCAGCAGTGGGTTGGGGGGTAATAATTCACCCCTCCACTTT.

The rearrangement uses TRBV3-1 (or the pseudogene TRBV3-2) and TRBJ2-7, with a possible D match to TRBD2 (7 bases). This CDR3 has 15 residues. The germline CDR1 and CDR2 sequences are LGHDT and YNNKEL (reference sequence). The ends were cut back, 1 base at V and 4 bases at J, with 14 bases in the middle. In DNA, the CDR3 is TGTGCCAGCAGCCAAGGGGGGCGCGGGGGTTACGAGCAGTACTTC. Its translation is CASSQGGRGGYEQYF.